This TCR beta chain came from a study of T-cell reconstitution after alpha-beta-depleted transplantation in children. V lost 3 bases and J lost 4; bases outside the gene matches: 7. In germline, CDR1 is SGHRS, CDR2 YFSETQ. This CDR3 region has 16 residues. Notes on the study in general: At around two months after transplant, the alpha-beta T cells were reportedly derived from several hundred expanded clones that came from non-depleted graft cells. Day-60 TCRbeta diversity that was high in some patients was derived from surviving recipient T cells and thymic progenitors. A year had passed since transplant, and T-cell counts and diversity by then came mostly from newly produced T cells.

Researchers prepared the TCRbeta library using unique molecular identifiers, the study reports. TCRdb used MiXCR to reprocess the PCR reads, holding one entry per CDR3 protein. In the table there are around 370,000 distinct CDR3 sequences, 15% to 20% of which are singletons. This clonotype was recorded a few times. What it binds is unknown. The sample in question was PBMCs, mostly from graft donor cells, obtained 360 days after TCRalphabeta/CD19-depleted stem cell transplant. J is TRBJ2-1 and V is TRBV5-1; 10 bases are a match to TRBD2. The receptor was isolated from a male patient between 2 and 15 years old who had a stem cell transplant for acute lymphoblastic leukemia, so the T cells may come from the graft donor. DNA for the CDR3: TGCGCCAGCAGCTCCTCTGCAGCGGGAGGGTACAATGAGCAGTTCTTC. It translates to CASSSSAAGGYNEQFF.